Presented here are 7 T cell receptor beta chains from one specimen sequenced in a study of graft-versus-host responses after intestinal transplantation. Their antigen targets remain unknown. Using immunoSEQ multiplex PCR, the repertoire was profiled, and TCRdb retains in-frame clones only, with some absent. The data contain around 64,000 clones, almost 95% of them singletons. Sequenced material: unstimulated CD4+ T cells sorted from spleen or lymph node cells, taken before transplant. Receptors originate from a human donor who was the organ donor for an intestinal transplant.

CDR3 protein: CASSPGTGDYEQYF. CDR3 nucleotides: TGCGCCAGCAGCCCCGGGACAGGGGACTACGAGCAGTACTTC. The V gene is TRBV5-1, the J gene TRBJ2-7; 10 nucleotides align to TRBD1. This CDR3 has 14 amino acids. The J segment lost 3 bases and the V segment lost 4 bases, leaving 4 bases of the junction unmatched. Germline loops: CDR1 SGHRS, CDR2 YFSETQ.

CDR3 nucleotides: TGTGCCAGTAGTATCAAACAGGGTAATGAAAAACTGTTTTTT. This codes for CASSIKQGNEKLFF. This chain uses TRBV19 with TRBJ1-4, with D tentatively TRBD1 (6 bases). In germline, CDR1 is LNHDA, CDR2 SQIVND (reference sequence). This CDR3 spans 14 amino acids. The V end was cut by 3 bases, the J end by 4 bases, with 9 bases between.

The CDR3, as DNA: TGTGCCAGCTCACCCCGGGACTCACTTTCCTTGGATGGGACTGAAGCTTTCTTT. It translates to CASSPRDSLSLDGTEAFF. The gene calls are TRBV18 and TRBJ1-1, with D perhaps matching TRBD1 (5 bases). There are 18 residues in the CDR3. Trimming removed 3 bases at V and 5 bases at J, with 25 bases between. Germline CDR1 is KGHSH and CDR2 is LQKENI.

The gene calls are TRBV4-2 and TRBJ2-3; 9 bases are shared with TRBD2. The trim removed 0 bases at V and 7 bases at J, leaving 8 bases unmatched. The length of the CDR3 is 16 residues. CDR1 is LGHNA, CDR2 YNFKEQ, per germline. The CDR3 spells CASSQDGAGGQNTQYF. CDR3 bases: TGTGCCAGCAGCCAAGATGGGGCGGGGGGGCAGAATACGCAGTATTTT.

V usage is TRBV4-1 and J usage is TRBJ1-1; tentative D call: TRBD1 (5 bases). Germline CDR1 is MGHRA and CDR2 is YSYEKL. Trimming left V 1 base short and J 3 bases short, with 9 bases between. The CDR3 length is 14 residues. The CDR3 spells CASSQGRGDTEAFF. The CDR3 DNA follows: TGCGCCAGCAGCCAAGGACGGGGGGACACTGAAGCTTTCTTT.

V usage is TRBV6-1 and J usage is TRBJ1-1; no clear D gene. V was cut by 6 bases and J by 8 bases, with 16 bases left in between. The CDR3 extends over 13 amino acids. Looked up from germline, CDR1 is MNHNS and CDR2 is SASEGT. CDR3: CASRSRLPLEAFF. CDR3 DNA sequence: TGTGCCAGCAGGTCCCGGTTGCCTCTAGAAGCTTTCTTT.

V and J are TRBV5-4 and TRBJ2-2, with 9 bases identical to TRBD1. V shed 4 bases, J shed 4 bases, and the junction held 11 bases outside the gene matches. The germline V gene has CDR1 SGHNT and CDR2 YYREEE (reference sequence). This CDR3 region has 17 residues. The CDR3 is CASSPPARDRATGELFF. CDR3 coding DNA: TGTGCCAGCAGCCCCCCCGCTCGGGACAGGGCCACCGGGGAGCTGTTTTTT. The whole variable domain, filled in from reference TRBV5-4 and TRBJ2-2, reads ETGVTQSPTHLIKTRGQQVTLRCSSQSGHNTVSWYQQALGQGPQFIFQYYREEENGRGNFPPRFSGLQFPNYSSELNVNALELDDSALYLCASSPPARDRATGELFFGEGSRLTVL.